What follows is one T cell receptor (beta chain) and its context. Antigen unknown. The data derive from a study of vaccination effects on CD4 cells after COVID-19. Regarding the study as a whole: By a late point after vaccination, infection- and vaccine-induced clones had shrunk markedly through clonal contraction.

Clones were read by immunoSEQ multiplex PCR, and TCRdb kept only the in-frame ones, dropping some. In the table there are some 69,000 clones, just under 75% of which are singletons. Sequencing was preceded by expansion of antigen-specific CD4+ T cells with viral peptide pools in the ViraFEST assay. At the end of approximately 10 days of culture, CD4+ T cells were isolated. Two-dose BNT162b2 or mRNA-1273 vaccination was given to participants. Sample: CD4+ T cells from PBMCs cultured with HCoV-229E spike peptides, taken after COVID-19 vaccination. This sequence was found in a human donor who received a COVID-19 vaccine.

CDR3 in amino acids: CASRYQGNEQFF. CDR3 sequence (DNA): TGCGCCAGCAGGTATCAGGGCAATGAGCAGTTCTTC. The chain recombines TRBV5-1 with TRBJ2-1; weak D call: TRBD1 (5 bases). V was clipped by 5 bases and J by 6 bases, with 9 bases between them. CDR3 size: 12 residues. Germline CDR1 SGHRS, CDR2 YFSETQ.